This T cell receptor beta chain was recorded in a study of regulatory and conventional T cells in RAG deficiency. Study observations and caveats: Treg unique TCR beta sequences were about 110-fold fewer in Omenn syndrome and CID/AS patients than controls. In Omenn syndrome, Treg and Tconv repertoires overlapped >85%.

As regards this clone: Its antigen is not known.

The table came from immunoSEQ multiplex PCR; TCRdb's copy has only in-frame clones and leaves some out. The sample lists some 6,700 clones; approximately 78% were seen once. V lost 5 bases, J lost 7 bases, and 15 bases lay in between. This CDR3 comprises 15 residues. Germline V gene lookup returns CDR1 SGHAT and CDR2 FQNNGV. The data also belong to a second study, concerning regulatory T cells. This second study says: Primers: 52 TRBV forward and 13 TRBJ reverse.

This chain connects TRBV11-2 to TRBJ1-6, with D perhaps matching TRBD1 (6 bases). This TCR came from a human donor in good health. The sample taken for sequencing was CD8+ T cells sorted from blood. The DNA for the CDR3 is TGTGCCAGCAGCCTCGGACAGTCTTACAATTCACCCCTCCACTTT. Protein: CASSLGQSYNSPLHF.